The entry below gives a single T cell receptor beta chain sequence along with its context. The data stem from a study of CD8 T cells in Susac syndrome. Random hexamers were used to reverse transcribe an amount of about 0.5 to 1 ug RNA. TCRdb ran MiXCR on the immunoSEQ multiplex PCR reads and lists one entry per CDR3 protein. The repertoire consists of about 300,000 distinct CDR3 sequences, with around nine tenths occurring once and the leading ten covering approximately 0.2%. Germline V gene sequence: CDR1 LGHNA, CDR2 YSLEER. Trimming shortened V by 1 base and J by 5 bases, and 11 bases separated the two germline ends. This CDR3 has 14 residues. The CD8+ and CD4+ T cells were isolated magnetically using a negative isolation approach, whereas the TEMRA cells were enriched by FACS.

V is TRBV4-3 and J is TRBJ2-5, with a possible D match to TRBD2 (6 bases). The sequence was collected from a human donor with multiple sclerosis. Sequencing was performed on CD8+ T cells from PBMCs. CDR3 bases: TGCGCCAGCAGCCAAGCGACTAGTGGCGAGACCCAGTACTTC. This gives the protein CASSQATSGETQYF.